Listed here are 15 T cell receptor beta chains from one sample, sequenced in a study of blood T cell repertoires in COVID-19. The method was immunoSEQ multiplex PCR; TCRdb's version includes in-frame clones alone and lacks a portion of them. Found here are about 130,000 clones, around nine tenths of them singletons; the top ten hold about an eighth. Input material: peripheral blood. Receptor source: a woman in her 70s with COVID-19, enrolled during active disease.

The chain uses TRBV7-9 and TRBJ1-2, with 8 bases identical to TRBD1. The V segment lost 3 bases and the J segment 7 bases; nucleotides outside the gene matches: 7. The CDR3 length is 14 residues. CDR1 is SEHNR, CDR2 FQNEAQ, per germline (reference sequence). Here the CDR3 reads CASSFGQGLFGYTF. CDR3 DNA: TGTGCCAGCAGCTTCGGACAGGGCCTATTTGGCTACACCTTC.

The chain is built from TRBV3-1 (or the pseudogene TRBV3-2) and TRBJ2-7, with a weak D call TRBD1 (6 bases). Germline loops: CDR1 LGHDT, CDR2 YNNKEL (reference sequence). Trimming removed 1 base from V and 3 bases from J, with 13 bases in between. This CDR3 region has 15 residues. DNA of the CDR3: TGTGCCAGCAGCCAAGGGAACAGGGTTGGCTACGAGCAGTACTTC. Its protein is CASSQGNRVGYEQYF.

V and J are TRBV19 and TRBJ1-2; D is ambiguous. CDR1 and CDR2 (germline): LNHDA, SQIVND (reference sequence). The CDR3 covers 15 residues. Trimming shortened V by 1 base and J by 8 bases, and 17 bases separated the two germline ends. CDR3 nucleotides: TGTGCCAGTAGTATAGCTCTCCAAGACTCTTCGGGCTACACCTTC. Protein: CASSIALQDSSGYTF.

This chain connects TRBV6-5 to TRBJ1-5; 10 bases fit TRBD1. V lost 6 bases to trimming and J lost 14 bases; unmatched junction nucleotides: 13. In germline, CDR1 is MNHEY, CDR2 SVGAGI. The CDR3 has 14 residues. The CDR3 DNA sequence: TGTGCCAGCAGCCCCGGGACAGGGGCGGGTCGGGAGCATTTT. Protein product: CASSPGTGAGREHF.

The V call is TRBV6-5, the J call TRBJ1-1, with a tentative D call TRBD1 (6 bases). Germline CDR1 and CDR2: MNHEY and SVGAGI. The V and J ends lost 0 bases and 1 base respectively, with 12 bases between them. CDR3 size: 16 residues. CDR3 DNA: TGTGCCAGCAGTTACTCGACTCCAGGGGAGAACACTGAAGCTTTCTTT. Translating gives CASSYSTPGENTEAFF.

The genes are TRBV10-2 and TRBJ1-1; possibly TRBD1 for D (5 bases). The CDR3 is made up of 16 amino acids. V was pared by 5 bases and J by 2 bases, with 18 bases between. Germline V gene sequence: CDR1 WSHSY, CDR2 SAAADI. The CDR3 DNA sequence: TGCGCCAGCAGTCCTTCAAGGGGCGCCCTTAACACTGAAGCTTTCTTT. Its protein is CASSPSRGALNTEAFF.

The chain is built from TRBV30 and TRBJ1-5; maybe TRBD1 (5 bases). Trimming shortened V by 2 bases and J by 7 bases, and 15 bases separated the two germline ends. Per the germline V gene, CDR1 is GTSNPN and CDR2 is SVGIG (reference sequence). The CDR3 extends over 14 amino acids. CDR3 nucleotides: TGTGCCTGGAGTACAAATGATTGGGGCCAGCCCCAGCATTTT. Translation gives CAWSTNDWGQPQHF. Based on the CDR3 plus reference TRBV30 and TRBJ1-5, the full variable domain is SQTIHQWPATLVQPVGSPLSLECTVEGTSNPNLYWYRQAAGRGLQLLFYSVGIGQISSEVPQNLSASRPQDRQFILSSKKLLLSDSGFYLCAWSTNDWGQPQHFGDGTRLSIL.

The V and J genes are TRBV2 and TRBJ1-1; 9 nucleotides align to TRBD1. The V gene end was trimmed by 8 bases and the J gene end by 7 bases; junction bases not matched to a gene: 5. Germline V lookup: CDR1 SNHLY, CDR2 FYNNEI. CDR3 length: 12 residues. The CDR3 DNA follows: TGTGCCAGCCGCCGGACAGGGGATGAAGCTTTCTTT. This codes for CASRRTGDEAFF.

The chain links TRBV7-9 to TRBJ2-5; maybe TRBD1 (5 bases). The length of the CDR3 is 15 residues. Germline CDR1 reads SEHNR; CDR2 reads FQNEAQ (reference sequence). Trimming removed 3 bases at V and 3 bases at J, with 14 bases between. CDR3 DNA: TGTGCCAGCAGCTTTTTGTCGACAGTGAAAGAGACCCAGTACTTC. Translation: CASSFLSTVKETQYF.

In its sample, this clone was seen a few times. The chain is built from TRBV7-9 and TRBJ2-1, with TRBD1 identical over 8 bases. The CDR3 consists of 15 residues. V lost 5 bases, J lost 4 bases, and 7 bases stayed unmatched. Germline loops: CDR1 SEHNR, CDR2 FQNEAQ (reference sequence). In DNA, the CDR3 is TGTGCCAGCAGCGACAGGACAGGGTGGTACAATGAGCAGTTCTTC. Its translation is CASSDRTGWYNEQFF.

The J gene is TRBJ1-1, the V gene TRBV28, with a tentative D call TRBD1 (5 bases). This CDR3 has 16 residues. From germline, CDR1 is MDHEN and CDR2 SYDVKM. V lost 2 bases and J lost 3, with 16 bases in between. The CDR3 DNA reads TGTGCCAGCAGTTTACAGGGTCGGTTGGTGGACACTGAAGCTTTCTTT. This encodes CASSLQGRLVDTEAFF.

The chain employs TRBV21-1 and TRBJ2-1; TRBD2, as called in the table, went unchecked against the DNA. TRBV21-1 is classified as a pseudogene. CDR3 size: 16 residues. DNA of the CDR3: TGTGCCAGCAGCCAGGGGGAACTAGCGGGAGACAATGAGCAGTTCTTC. The encoded protein is CASSQGELAGDNEQFF.

This chain uses TRBV3-1 (or the pseudogene TRBV3-2) with TRBJ1-1; tentatively, D is TRBD1 (6 bases). The V end lost 5 bases, the J end lost 1 base, and 17 bases lay between the germline ends. Looked up from germline, CDR1 is LGHDT and CDR2 is YNNKEL (reference sequence). CDR3 length equals 16 residues. The CDR3 sequence is CASSSYRGGGNTEAFF. DNA of the CDR3: TGTGCCAGCAGCTCCTATCGGGGAGGGGGGAACACTGAAGCTTTCTTT.

The chain couples TRBV7-8 to TRBJ1-1; the D is unclear. Germline loops: CDR1 SGHVS, CDR2 FQNEAQ. The CDR3 runs to 13 residues. Trimming cost V 2 bases and J 4 bases, with 8 bases left between them. CDR3 protein: CASSLRVSTEAFF. CDR3 DNA sequence: TGTGCCAGCAGCTTACGTGTTTCCACTGAAGCTTTCTTT.

This rearrangement joins TRBV13 to TRBJ2-5; a weak D match, TRBD1 (6 bases). The V gene's germline CDR1 is PRHDT and CDR2 FYEKMQ (reference sequence). CDR3 length: 13 residues. V was clipped by 10 bases and J by 5 bases, with 17 bases between them. DNA of the CDR3: TGTGCCAAAGTGTCCGGAACAGGGGAGACCCAGTACTTC. Protein sequence: CAKVSGTGETQYF.